This note documents a single T cell receptor (beta chain) sequence. Other nucleotide sequences from this sample produce the same CDR3. This sample is drawn from a study of blood T cell repertoires in COVID-19. The data were produced by immunoSEQ multiplex PCR, yet TCRdb's version contains in-frame clones alone and is incomplete. The sample contains under 200,000 clones, roughly 89% of which appear only once. This TCR derives from a woman aged 30 to 39 who had been exposed to COVID-19. Specimen: PBMCs or T cells enriched from blood (not recorded which).

The CDR3 protein is CASSLQGASEAFF. The DNA for the CDR3 is TGTGCCAGCAGCTTACAGGGGGCATCTGAAGCTTTCTTT. V usage is TRBV7-2 and J usage is TRBJ1-1, with 8 bases fitting TRBD1. Per germline, CDR1 SGHTA and CDR2 FQGNSA. This CDR3 is 13 amino acids long. V was clipped by 2 bases and J by 6 bases; unmatched bases: 2.